The 12 T cell receptor beta chains listed next were all sequenced from one sample in a study of esophageal squamous cell carcinoma under preoperative chemotherapy. TCRdb fed the PCR reads into MiXCR, producing one record per CDR3 protein. The sample comprises about 18,000 distinct CDR3 sequences, just over 45% of which are singletons, and approximately 28% rests with the top ten. Time point noted: after preoperative PTX-NDP chemotherapy. This sample was taken from a patient given preoperative chemotherapy. All receptors come from a human donor with esophageal squamous cell carcinoma. The donor label of this sample is uncertain.

This clonotype was recorded many times. The chain joins TRBV7-9 to TRBJ2-3; 16 nucleotides agree with TRBD2. The germline CDR1 and CDR2 sequences are SEHNR and FQNEAQ (reference sequence). Trimming removed 5 bases from V and 5 bases from J; junction bases left unmatched: 7. The CDR3 runs to 17 residues. CDR3 amino acids: CASSPGLAGGPGDTQYF. The CDR3 nucleotides read TGTGCCAGCAGCCCGGGACTAGCGGGAGGGCCGGGAGATACGCAGTATTTT.

This sequence joins TRBV7-8 and TRBJ2-5, with a tentative D call TRBD2 (6 bases). Trimming cost V 9 bases and J 7 bases, with 21 bases left between them. Germline V CDR1 and CDR2: SGHVS, FQNEAQ. This CDR3 is built from 14 residues. The CDR3 is CARGLGVGGATQYF. CDR3 DNA sequence: TGTGCCAGGGGCTTGGGGGTGGGGGGAGCGACCCAGTACTTC.

The CDR3 sequence: CASSLSRGNTEAFF. In DNA form, the CDR3 reads TGTGCCAGCAGTTTATCGCGGGGGAACACTGAAGCTTTCTTT. This rearrangement joins TRBV27 to TRBJ1-1; D gene uncertain. The CDR3 is 14 amino acids. The V gene lost 0 bases and the J gene lost 1 base, with 6 bases spanning the gap. Germline CDR1 and CDR2: MNHEY and SMNVEV (reference sequence).

The chain is built from TRBV28 and TRBJ2-3; no clear D. CDR1 and CDR2 (germline): MDHEN, SYDVKM. Trimming removed 3 bases from V and 2 bases from J, with 9 bases in between. There are 14 residues in the CDR3. The CDR3 sequence is CASSFVADTDTQYF. CDR3 DNA: TGTGCCAGCAGTTTTGTAGCAGACACAGATACGCAGTATTTT.

J is TRBJ2-5 and V is TRBV7-2; D gene uncertain. CDR3 length: 14 residues. Trimming pared 5 bases from V and 4 bases from J, leaving 14 bases between. CDR1 and CDR2 from the germline V gene are SGHTA and FQGNSA. CDR3 nucleotide sequence: TGTGCCAGCAGCACCACCCGGGTAACAGAGACCCAGTACTTC. Translated: CASSTTRVTETQYF.

The J gene is TRBJ2-2, the V gene TRBV11-2; unclear D gene. The DNA matches TRBJ2-3 better at its end, which makes the J call doubtful. Germline CDR1 is SGHAT and CDR2 is FQNNGV. This CDR3 has 15 amino acids. The CDR3: CASSSLAVSTDEQYF. The DNA for the CDR3 is TGTGCCAGCAGCTCACTGGCAGTTAGCACCGATGAGCAGTATTTT.

This clonotype was seen at least ten times. The J gene is TRBJ2-2, the V gene TRBV7-9, with D possibly matching TRBD1 (7 bases). The length of the CDR3 is 17 residues. Germline lookup yields CDR1 SEHNR and CDR2 FQNEAQ (reference sequence). V lost 6 bases and J 0 bases, leaving 17 bases between the germline ends. The CDR3 protein is CASSQSGGTANTGELFF. The CDR3, as DNA: TGTGCCAGCAGTCAAAGTGGCGGGACAGCGAACACCGGGGAGCTGTTTTTT.

This clonotype was observed a few times. The chain uses TRBV7-6 and TRBJ2-5, with D possibly matching TRBD2 (6 bases). Germline lookup yields CDR1 SGHVS and CDR2 FNYEAQ. The CDR3 has 16 residues. V lost 1 base, J lost 1 base, and 13 bases lay in between. CDR3 in DNA: TGTGCCAGCAGCTTAGTCGGAGGGGTGGTCCAAGAGACCCAGTACTTC. It codes for CASSLVGGVVQETQYF.

Here the CDR3 DNA reads TGTGCCACCAGTGAGGGGGCCGGGGGAGGAAACAAAAACATTCAGTACTTC. Translation: CATSEGAGGGNKNIQYF. The rearrangement links TRBV24-1 to TRBJ2-4; D assignment may be TRBD1 or TRBD2 (6 bases each). Trimming removed 4 bases at V and 3 bases at J, with 18 bases between. Germline CDR1 is KGHDR and CDR2 is SFDVKD. The CDR3 runs 17 residues.

Regarding this clonotype: At one boundary the junction diverges from the germline segment, which might be a read error. CDR3 in DNA: TGTGCCAGCAGCTCTCGACGGGGGGCCCAAGAGACGCAGTACTTT. Translated, it gives CASSSRRGAQETQYF. V and J are TRBV7-3 and TRBJ2-5; the D gene is possibly TRBD2 (7 bases). The CDR3 contains 15 residues. Germline V gene data show CDR1 as SGHTA and CDR2 as FQGTGA.

The chain uses TRBV7-2 and TRBJ2-3; D is unclear. Per germline, CDR1 SGHTA and CDR2 FQGNSA. Between the trimmed V and J ends, which lost 3 bases and 6 bases, there was a span of 13 bases. CDR3 length: 14 amino acids. CDR3 DNA: TGTGCCAGCAGCTTCATTAACCCTCGGGATACGCAGTATTTT. It yields the protein CASSFINPRDTQYF.

This clonotype was seen only once. This chain links TRBV24-1 with TRBJ2-3; D might be TRBD1 or TRBD2, each matching 5 bases. Germline V gene data show CDR1 as KGHDR and CDR2 as SFDVKD. V lost 1 base to trimming and J lost 9 bases, with 13 bases between them. The CDR3 sequence is 14 residues long. The CDR3: CATSDFGAPRTQYF. The CDR3 DNA reads TGTGCCACCAGTGATTTCGGGGCACCGAGAACGCAGTATTTT.